Below, 26 T cell receptor beta chains from the same sample are listed, as sequenced in a study of cytomegalovirus exposure and HLA in healthy donors. PCR involved 60 Vbeta and 13 Jbeta primers. Method: immunoSEQ multiplex PCR; TCRdb's copy keeps in-frame clones and lacks some. The profile shows some 250,000 clones, roughly 82% of them singletons. The material sequenced was PBMCs. These receptors came from a woman aged 40 to 50 in good health and CMV-seropositive.

The chain uses TRBV9 and TRBJ1-1; the D is unclear. The CDR3 has 14 amino acids. The V gene's germline CDR1 is SGDLS and CDR2 YYNGEE. V was pared by 5 bases and J by 0 bases, with 11 bases between. The CDR3 is CASRRGSMNTEAFF. CDR3 coding DNA: TGTGCCAGCAGGAGAGGCAGCATGAACACTGAAGCTTTCTTT.

The rearrangement uses TRBV9 and TRBJ2-3, with 7 bases fitting TRBD1. CDR1 and CDR2 (germline): SGDLS, YYNGEE. Trimming cost V 2 bases and J 6 bases; bases outside gene matches: 9. The CDR3 spans 15 residues. This chain's CDR3 is CASSVRGGGEDTQYF. CDR3 coding DNA: TGTGCCAGCAGCGTCAGAGGGGGCGGAGAGGATACGCAGTATTTT.

V gene TRBV19 combines with J gene TRBJ1-2; perhaps TRBD1 as D (6 bases). The CDR3 loop spans 12 amino acids. Germline values: CDR1 LNHDA, CDR2 SQIVND (reference sequence). Trimming took off 3 bases at V and 7 bases at J, with 9 bases between the two ends. DNA of the CDR3: TGTGCCAGTAGTATCCCAGGGGTTGGCTACACCTTC. This encodes CASSIPGVGYTF. Together with reference TRBV19 and TRBJ1-2, the CDR3 gives the full variable domain: DGGITQSPKYLFRKEGQNVTLSCEQNLNHDAMYWYRQDPGQGLRLIYYSQIVNDFQKGDIAEGYSVSREKKESFPLTVTSAQKNPTAFYLCASSIPGVGYTFGSGTRLTVV.

This chain connects TRBV29-1 to TRBJ1-3, with 8 bases aligning to TRBD1. Losses at the gene ends were 0 bases for V and 3 bases for J; bases not matched to a gene: 7. From germline, CDR1 is SQVTM and CDR2 ANQGSEA. The CDR3 length is 16 residues. CDR3 DNA sequence: TGCAGCGTTGAAGAGTGGGCAGGGGGCGGTGGAAACACCATATATTTT. Encoded protein: CSVEEWAGGGGNTIYF.

Written as DNA, the CDR3 is TGTGCCAGCAGAGCAGGGGGACGGACTGAAGCTTTCTTT. Its translation is CASRAGGRTEAFF. The chain employs TRBV6-5 and TRBJ1-1, with 7 bases matching TRBD1. The germline gives CDR1 MNHEY, CDR2 SVGAGI. This CDR3 is built from 13 residues. V gave up 6 bases and J gave up 5 bases; unmatched junction bases: 6.

The genes are TRBV4-3 and TRBJ2-3; 7 bases are shared with TRBD2. The CDR3 loop spans 16 amino acids. Germline V gene lookup returns CDR1 LGHNA and CDR2 YSLEER. Unmatched junction bases numbered 3, after V lost 0 bases and J lost 0 bases. The CDR3 spells CASSQEREPSTDTQYF. The CDR3 DNA follows: TGCGCCAGCAGCCAAGAGCGGGAGCCGAGCACAGATACGCAGTATTTT.

This chain uses TRBV7-9 with TRBJ1-1, with TRBD1 matching over 8 bases. The germline CDR1 and CDR2 sequences are SEHNR and FQNEAQ (reference sequence). The V segment lost 4 bases and the J segment 1 base; nucleotides outside the gene matches: 2. The CDR3 consists of 14 residues. The CDR3 sequence is CASSYGQGNTEAFF. The CDR3 bases are TGTGCCAGCAGCTACGGACAGGGGAACACTGAAGCTTTCTTT.

J is TRBJ2-5 and V is TRBV7-8; D gene uncertain. This CDR3 is built from 12 residues. Germline CDR1 SGHVS, CDR2 FQNEAQ. Deletions cut 2 bases from V and 11 bases from J, with 12 bases between. Written as DNA, the CDR3 is TGTGCCAGCAGCTTATCAGGAACAGAGCAGTACTTC. Amino acids: CASSLSGTEQYF.

The rearrangement joins TRBV27 to TRBJ1-6, with 7 positions matching TRBD1. V shed 6 bases, J shed 7 bases, and the junction held 6 bases outside the gene matches. Germline-derived CDR1 and CDR2 are MNHEY and SMNVEV (reference sequence). This CDR3 contains 14 residues. DNA of the CDR3: TGTGCCAGCAGCCCGGGACAGCGAAATTCACCCCTCCACTTT. This translates into CASSPGQRNSPLHF.

V gene TRBV19 combines with J gene TRBJ2-2; 12 bases match TRBD2. This CDR3 region has 16 residues. Germline trimming cut 5 bases from V and 1 base from J; bases unmatched to any gene: 2. Looked up from germline, CDR1 is LNHDA and CDR2 is SQIVND (reference sequence). The CDR3 bases are TGTGCCAGTAGTTTACTAGCGGGGGGGAACACCGGGGAGCTGTTTTTT. Protein sequence: CASSLLAGGNTGELFF. Supplemented by reference TRBV19 and TRBJ2-2, the full variable domain reads DGGITQSPKYLFRKEGQNVTLSCEQNLNHDAMYWYRQDPGQGLRLIYYSQIVNDFQKGDIAEGYSVSREKKESFPLTVTSAQKNPTAFYLCASSLLAGGNTGELFFGEGSRLTVL.

This clone was recorded a few times. The rearrangement uses TRBV27 and TRBJ1-2; 7 nucleotides align to TRBD1. There are 15 residues in the CDR3. Germline V gene lookup returns CDR1 MNHEY and CDR2 SMNVEV (reference sequence). The V and J ends lost 5 bases and 5 bases, in that order; junction bases with no gene match: 11. The chain's CDR3 is CASSHYDRVGYGYTF. The CDR3 nucleotides read TGTGCCAGCAGTCACTATGACAGGGTTGGGTATGGCTACACCTTC.

The J gene is TRBJ1-1, the V gene TRBV9; D remains ambiguous. Trimming pared 7 bases from V and 5 bases from J, leaving 12 bases between. CDR1 and CDR2 from the germline V gene are SGDLS and YYNGEE. This CDR3 spans 12 amino acids. CDR3 region: CASGGIRTEAFF. For the CDR3, the DNA is TGTGCCAGCGGAGGTATCAGAACTGAAGCTTTCTTT.

This sequence joins TRBV11-3 and TRBJ2-1, with D perhaps matching TRBD2 (7 bases). CDR1 SGHNT and CDR2 YENEEA come from the germline V gene. V was trimmed by 2 bases and J by 15 bases, leaving 26 bases between them. The CDR3 has 16 amino acids. CDR3 DNA: TGTGCCAGCAGCTTAAGAACGGGAGTTGGGGCCGGGGGGCCGTTCTTC. The encoded protein is CASSLRTGVGAGGPFF.

The sample holds one count of this clone. The rearrangement links TRBV23-1 to TRBJ2-5; 9 positions match TRBD1. TRBV23-1 is an open reading frame, and its role is uncertain. The trim removed 0 bases at V and 2 bases at J, leaving 10 bases unmatched. The CDR3 runs to 18 residues. CDR3 protein: CASSQSALVGQGQETQYF. The CDR3 DNA reads TGCGCCAGCAGTCAATCCGCTCTGGTAGGACAGGGGCAAGAGACCCAGTACTTC.

The J gene is TRBJ2-2, the V gene TRBV7-2; D is ambiguous. Germline CDR1 reads SGHTA; CDR2 reads FQGNSA. V lost 1 base to trimming and J lost 5 bases, with 8 bases between them. The CDR3 is made up of 14 amino acids. DNA for the CDR3: TGTGCCAGCAGCTTAGGAGCACAGACCGGGGAGCTGTTTTTT. It encodes CASSLGAQTGELFF.

The gene calls are TRBV27 and TRBJ1-1, with D possibly being TRBD1 (6 bases). The length of the CDR3 is 14 residues. Germline-derived CDR1 and CDR2 are MNHEY and SMNVEV (reference sequence). Between the trimmed V and J ends, which lost 6 bases and 5 bases, there was a span of 16 bases. DNA of the CDR3: TGTGCCAGCAGATCGGGCGGGGGCGGGACTGAAGCTTTCTTT. It yields the protein CASRSGGGGTEAFF.

The chain recombines TRBV6-5 with TRBJ1-6; 8 bases fit TRBD1. This CDR3 is 15 amino acids long. Germline-derived CDR1 and CDR2 are MNHEY and SVGAGI. V lost 4 bases and J lost 4; bases outside the gene matches: 3. CDR3 nucleotide sequence: TGTGCCAGCAGTTTCCGGGACAGGTATAATTCACCCCTCCACTTT. Protein product: CASSFRDRYNSPLHF.

The rearrangement uses TRBV7-9 and TRBJ1-1; D uncertain. The CDR3 covers 15 residues. The germline V gene has CDR1 SEHNR and CDR2 FQNEAQ (reference sequence). Trimming took 5 bases from V and 3 from J, leaving 16 bases between them. The DNA of the CDR3 is TGTGCCAGCAGCCCCACCAGCGGGAGAGACACTGAAGCTTTCTTT. As protein: CASSPTSGRDTEAFF.

This rearrangement joins TRBV6-1 to TRBJ1-1; TRBD1 aligns across 8 bases. The CDR3 extends over 12 amino acids. V gave up 6 bases and J gave up 11 bases; unmatched junction bases: 8. Germline-derived CDR1 and CDR2 are MNHNS and SASEGT. CDR3 protein: CASRTGALRAFF. DNA of the CDR3: TGTGCCAGCAGGACAGGGGCCCTGCGGGCTTTCTTT.

V usage is TRBV4-2 and J usage is TRBJ2-5; the D is unclear. Trimming left V 0 bases short and J 5 bases short, with 22 bases between. The CDR3 totals 18 residues. Germline V gene data show CDR1 as LGHNA and CDR2 as YNFKEQ. The CDR3 protein is CASSQDVGLVSSRETQYF. The CDR3 DNA reads TGTGCCAGCAGCCAAGATGTAGGCCTTGTAAGTTCTAGGGAGACCCAGTACTTC.

This clone is a singleton in its sample. The chain has TRBV6-5 and TRBJ2-7; D may be TRBD2 (6 bases). The CDR3 spans 14 residues. V dropped 6 bases and J dropped 7 bases, with 19 bases sitting between them. Looked up from germline, CDR1 is MNHEY and CDR2 is SVGAGI. CDR3 DNA sequence: TGTGCCAGCAGCCTCTTTTCCCCCCGGGGGGAGCAGTACTTC. This encodes CASSLFSPRGEQYF.

This clone was seen a handful of times. The rearrangement uses TRBV19 and TRBJ2-1, with a tentative D call TRBD2 (6 bases). The germline gives CDR1 LNHDA, CDR2 SQIVND (reference sequence). The CDR3 contains 15 residues. The germline V and J ends were trimmed by 6 bases and 6 bases, with 18 bases remaining between them. The CDR3 sequence is CASSPRDFQPNEQFF. CDR3 nucleotide sequence: TGTGCCAGTAGCCCCCGGGACTTCCAACCCAATGAGCAGTTCTTC.

V and J are TRBV18 and TRBJ1-2; a possible D gene is TRBD1 (5 bases). CDR1 and CDR2 from the germline V gene are KGHSH and LQKENI. V dropped 5 bases and J dropped 6 bases, with 10 bases sitting between them. The CDR3 extends over 12 amino acids. As DNA, the CDR3 is TGTGCCAGCTCATCGACCAGGGATGGCTACACCTTC. Translation gives CASSSTRDGYTF.

The chain combines TRBV30 with TRBJ2-1; D gene ambiguous. Between the trimmed V and J ends, which lost 0 bases and 7 bases, there was a span of 7 bases. CDR3 length: 12 amino acids. CDR1 is GTSNPN, CDR2 SVGIG, per germline (reference sequence). DNA of the CDR3: TGTGCCTGGAGTGTACTTAAGAATGAGCAGTTCTTC. Translated, it gives CAWSVLKNEQFF.

The rearrangement uses TRBV5-8 and TRBJ1-3; 7 positions agree with TRBD1. Trimming at V came to 4 bases and at J to 0 bases, leaving 4 bases not matched to a gene. Germline CDR1 is SGHTS and CDR2 is YDEGEE. The CDR3 is made up of 15 amino acids. CDR3 bases: TGTGCCAGCAGCCCGGACAGGCTCTCTGGAAACACCATATATTTT. Protein: CASSPDRLSGNTIYF.

The chain employs TRBV15 and TRBJ2-3; the match to TRBD2 covers 8 bases. CDR3 size: 18 residues. CDR1 and CDR2 (germline): LNHNV, YYDKDF (reference sequence). The V gene end was trimmed by 0 bases and the J gene end by 6 bases; junction bases not matched to a gene: 14. The CDR3 spells CATSREGPGLGPFDTQYF. For the CDR3, the DNA is TGTGCCACCAGCAGAGAGGGACCGGGACTAGGGCCTTTTGATACGCAGTATTTT.